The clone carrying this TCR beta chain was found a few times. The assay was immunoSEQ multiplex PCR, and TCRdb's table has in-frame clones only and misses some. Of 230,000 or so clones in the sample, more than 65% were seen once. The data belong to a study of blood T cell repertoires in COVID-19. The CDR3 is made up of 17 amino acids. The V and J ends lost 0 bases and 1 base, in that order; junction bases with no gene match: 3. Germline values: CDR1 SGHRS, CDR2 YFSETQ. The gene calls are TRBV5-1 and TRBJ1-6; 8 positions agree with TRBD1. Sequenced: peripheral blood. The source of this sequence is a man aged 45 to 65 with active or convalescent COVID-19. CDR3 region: CASSLDGQGSYNSPLHF. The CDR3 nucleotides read TGCGCCAGCAGCTTGGACGGACAGGGTTCCTATAATTCACCCCTCCACTTT.